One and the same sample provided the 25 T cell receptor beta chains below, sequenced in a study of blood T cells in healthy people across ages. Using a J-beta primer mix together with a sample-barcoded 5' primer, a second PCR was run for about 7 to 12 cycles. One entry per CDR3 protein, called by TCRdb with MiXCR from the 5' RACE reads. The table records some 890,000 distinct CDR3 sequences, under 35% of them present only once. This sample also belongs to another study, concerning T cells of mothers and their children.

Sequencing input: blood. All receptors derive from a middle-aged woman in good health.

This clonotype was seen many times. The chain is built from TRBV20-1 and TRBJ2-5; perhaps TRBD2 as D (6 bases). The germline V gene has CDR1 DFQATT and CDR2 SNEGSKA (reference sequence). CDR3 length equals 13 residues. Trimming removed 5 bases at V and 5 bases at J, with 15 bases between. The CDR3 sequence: CSAPPGVRETQYF. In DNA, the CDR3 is TGCAGTGCTCCTCCGGGAGTTCGGGAGACCCAGTACTTC.

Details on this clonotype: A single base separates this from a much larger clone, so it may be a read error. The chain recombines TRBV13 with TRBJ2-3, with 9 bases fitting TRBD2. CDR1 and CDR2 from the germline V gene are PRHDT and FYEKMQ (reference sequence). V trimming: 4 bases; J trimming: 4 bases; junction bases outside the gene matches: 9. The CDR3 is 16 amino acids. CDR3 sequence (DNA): TGTGCCAGCAGCTCTAAGAGATTAGCGGGGGCAGATACGCAGTATTTT. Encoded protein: CASSSKRLAGADTQYF. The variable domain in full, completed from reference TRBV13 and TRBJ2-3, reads AAGVIQSPRHLIKEKRETATLKCYPIPRHDTVYWYQQGPGQDPQFLISFYEKMQSDKGSIPDRFSAQQFSDYHSELNMSSLELGDSALYFCASSSKRLAGADTQYFGPGTRLTVL.

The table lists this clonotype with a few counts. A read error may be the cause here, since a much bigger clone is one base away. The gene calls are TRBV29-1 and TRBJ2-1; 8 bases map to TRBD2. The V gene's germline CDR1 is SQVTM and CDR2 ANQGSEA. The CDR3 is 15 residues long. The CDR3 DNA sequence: TGCAGCGTTGAATTTCGGGGGGGCTCCACCAATGGGCAGTTCTTC. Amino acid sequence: CSVEFRGGSTNGQFF.

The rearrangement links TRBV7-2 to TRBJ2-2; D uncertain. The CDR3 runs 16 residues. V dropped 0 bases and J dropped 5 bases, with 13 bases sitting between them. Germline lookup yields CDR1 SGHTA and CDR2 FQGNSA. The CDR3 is CASSLAVTSWTGELFF. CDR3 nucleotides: TGTGCCAGCAGCTTAGCGGTGACATCGTGGACCGGGGAGCTGTTTTTT.

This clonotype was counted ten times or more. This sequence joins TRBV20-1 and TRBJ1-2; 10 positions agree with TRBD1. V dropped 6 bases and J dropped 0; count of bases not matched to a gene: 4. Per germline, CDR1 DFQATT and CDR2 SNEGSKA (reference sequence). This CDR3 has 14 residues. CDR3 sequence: CSATDRGTNYGYTF. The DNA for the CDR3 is TGCAGTGCGACGGACAGGGGGACTAACTATGGCTACACCTTC.

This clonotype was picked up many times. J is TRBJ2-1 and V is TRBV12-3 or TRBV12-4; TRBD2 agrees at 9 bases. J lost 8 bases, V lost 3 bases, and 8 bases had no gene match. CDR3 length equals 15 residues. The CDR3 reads CASSLGSGGFDEQFF. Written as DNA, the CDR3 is TGTGCCAGCAGTTTGGGTAGCGGGGGTTTCGATGAGCAGTTCTTC.

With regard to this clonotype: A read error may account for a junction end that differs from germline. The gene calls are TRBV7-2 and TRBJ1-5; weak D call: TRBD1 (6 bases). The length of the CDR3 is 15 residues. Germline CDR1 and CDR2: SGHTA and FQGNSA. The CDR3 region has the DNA TGTGCCGGCAGCTTAGAGGGACATAGCAATCAGCCCCAGCATTTT. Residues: CAGSLEGHSNQPQHF.

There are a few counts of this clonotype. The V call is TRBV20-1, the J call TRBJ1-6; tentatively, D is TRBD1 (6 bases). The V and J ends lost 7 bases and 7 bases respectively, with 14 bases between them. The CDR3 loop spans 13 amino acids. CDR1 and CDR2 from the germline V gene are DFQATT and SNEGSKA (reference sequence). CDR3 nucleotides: TGCAGTGGCTACAGGGCAGCGAATTCACCCCTCCACTTT. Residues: CSGYRAANSPLHF.

This CDR3 reads CASSSGQGDEQFF. The CDR3, as DNA: TGTGCCAGCAGCTCGGGACAGGGGGATGAGCAGTTCTTC. V is TRBV7-8 and J is TRBJ2-1; TRBD1 agrees at 11 bases. The CDR3 runs to 13 residues. V lost 4 bases to trimming and J lost 8 bases; unmatched junction nucleotides: 1. Per the germline V gene, CDR1 is SGHVS and CDR2 is FQNEAQ.

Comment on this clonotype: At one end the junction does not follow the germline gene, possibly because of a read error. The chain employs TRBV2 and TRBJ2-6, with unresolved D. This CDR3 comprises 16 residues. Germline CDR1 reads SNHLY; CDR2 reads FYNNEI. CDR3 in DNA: TGTGCCAGCCTCCACGATGGAAGGTCTGGGACCAACGTCCTGACTTTC. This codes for CASLHDGRSGTNVLTF.

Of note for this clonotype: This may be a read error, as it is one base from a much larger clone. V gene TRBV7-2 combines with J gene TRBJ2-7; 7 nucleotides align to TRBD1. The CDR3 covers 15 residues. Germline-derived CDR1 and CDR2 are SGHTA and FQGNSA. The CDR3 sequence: CASSLAQTGTYEQCF. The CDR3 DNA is TGTGCCAGCAGCTTAGCGCAGACAGGGACCTACGAGCAGTGCTTC.

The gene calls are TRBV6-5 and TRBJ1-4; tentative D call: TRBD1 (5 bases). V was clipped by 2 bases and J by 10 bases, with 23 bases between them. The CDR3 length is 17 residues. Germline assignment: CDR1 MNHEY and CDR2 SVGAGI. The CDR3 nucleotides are TGTGCCAGCAGTTACCAACGGGAACAGGCCGTATCTGGAAAACTGTTTTTT. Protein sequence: CASSYQREQAVSGKLFF.

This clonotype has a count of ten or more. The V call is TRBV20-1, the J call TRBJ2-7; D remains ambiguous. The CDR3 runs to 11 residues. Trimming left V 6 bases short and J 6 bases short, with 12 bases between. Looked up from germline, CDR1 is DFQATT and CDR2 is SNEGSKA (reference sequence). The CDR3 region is CSAVGLGEQYF. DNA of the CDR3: TGCAGTGCAGTGGGTCTTGGCGAGCAGTACTTC.

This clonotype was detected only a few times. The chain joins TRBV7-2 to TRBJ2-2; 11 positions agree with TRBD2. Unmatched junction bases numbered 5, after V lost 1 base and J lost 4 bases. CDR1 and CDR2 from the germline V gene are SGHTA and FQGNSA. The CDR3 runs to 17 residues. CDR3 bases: TGTGCCAGCAGCTTAGAACTAGCGGGGGTGCGCACCGGGGAGCTGTTTTTT. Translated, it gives CASSLELAGVRTGELFF.

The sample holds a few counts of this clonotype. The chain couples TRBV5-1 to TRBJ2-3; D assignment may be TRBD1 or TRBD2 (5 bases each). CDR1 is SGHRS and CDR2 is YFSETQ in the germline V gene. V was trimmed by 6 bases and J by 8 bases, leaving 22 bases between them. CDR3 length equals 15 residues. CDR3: CASIGWGLDSGTQYF. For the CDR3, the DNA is TGCGCCAGCATTGGGTGGGGCCTGGACTCCGGTACGCAGTATTTT.

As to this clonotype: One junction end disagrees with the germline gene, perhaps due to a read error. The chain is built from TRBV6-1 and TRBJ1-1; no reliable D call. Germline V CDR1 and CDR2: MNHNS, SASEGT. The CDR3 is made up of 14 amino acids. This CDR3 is CASTEAGYGTEAFF. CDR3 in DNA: TGTGCCAGCACTGAAGCGGGGTACGGCACTGAAGCTTTCTTT.

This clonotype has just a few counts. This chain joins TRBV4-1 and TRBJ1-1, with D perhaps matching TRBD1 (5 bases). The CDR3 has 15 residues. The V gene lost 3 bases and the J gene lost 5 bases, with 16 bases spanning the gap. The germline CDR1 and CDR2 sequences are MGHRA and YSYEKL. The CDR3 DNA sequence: TGCGCCAGCAGCCACCAGGGCAATAGGAATACTGAAGCTTTCTTT. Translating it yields CASSHQGNRNTEAFF.

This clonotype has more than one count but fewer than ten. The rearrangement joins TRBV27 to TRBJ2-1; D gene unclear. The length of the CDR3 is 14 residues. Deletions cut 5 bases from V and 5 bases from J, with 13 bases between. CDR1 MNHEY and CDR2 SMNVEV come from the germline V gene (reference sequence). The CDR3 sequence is CASSTGQFNNEQFF. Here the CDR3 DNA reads TGTGCCAGCAGTACCGGCCAATTCAACAATGAGCAGTTCTTC.

The CDR3 protein is CSAILTGFGNTIYF. In nucleotides, the CDR3 is TGCAGTGCTATCCTGACAGGGTTTGGAAACACCATATATTTT. The J gene is TRBJ1-3, the V gene TRBV20-1; TRBD1 aligns across 7 bases. With 4 bases clipped from V and 3 bases from J, the junction kept 6 bases outside the gene matches. Per germline, CDR1 DFQATT and CDR2 SNEGSKA (reference sequence). The CDR3 sequence is 14 residues long.

The CDR3 region is CALGPGALYEAFF. The CDR3 DNA is TGTGCCCTGGGGCCCGGGGCCCTCTATGAAGCTTTCTTT. J is TRBJ1-1 and V is TRBV30, with a possible D match to TRBD1 (5 bases). V was clipped by 8 bases and J by 7 bases, with 20 bases between them. The V gene's germline CDR1 is GTSNPN and CDR2 SVGIG (reference sequence). The CDR3 totals 13 residues. Full variable domain (remainder filled in from reference TRBV30 and TRBJ1-1): SQTIHQWPATLVQPVGSPLSLECTVEGTSNPNLYWYRQAAGRGLQLLFYSVGIGQISSEVPQNLSASRPQDRQFILSSKKLLLSDSGFYLCALGPGALYEAFFGQGTRLTVV.

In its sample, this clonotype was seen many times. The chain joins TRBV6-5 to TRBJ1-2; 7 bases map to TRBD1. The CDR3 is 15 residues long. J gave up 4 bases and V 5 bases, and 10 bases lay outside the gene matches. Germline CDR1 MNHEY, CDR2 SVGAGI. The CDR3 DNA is TGTGCCAGCAGTAAAAGGGGGCGCAGCCTCTATGGCTACACCTTC. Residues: CASSKRGRSLYGYTF.

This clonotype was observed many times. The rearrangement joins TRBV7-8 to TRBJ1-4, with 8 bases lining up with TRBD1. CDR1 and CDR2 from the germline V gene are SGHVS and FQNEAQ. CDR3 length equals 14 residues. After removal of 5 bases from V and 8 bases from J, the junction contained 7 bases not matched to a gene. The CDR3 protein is CASSHGQGKEKLFF. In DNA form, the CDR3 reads TGTGCCAGCAGCCACGGACAGGGAAAGGAAAAACTGTTTTTT. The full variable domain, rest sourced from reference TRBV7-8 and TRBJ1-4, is GAGVSQSPRYKVAKRGQDVALRCDPISGHVSLFWYQQALGQGPEFLTYFQNEAQLDKSGLPSDRFFAERPEGSVSTLKIQRTQQEDSAVYLCASSHGQGKEKLFFGSGTQLSVL.

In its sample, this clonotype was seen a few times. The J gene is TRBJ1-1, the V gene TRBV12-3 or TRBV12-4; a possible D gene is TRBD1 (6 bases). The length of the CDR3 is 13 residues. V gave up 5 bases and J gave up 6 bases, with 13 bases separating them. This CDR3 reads CASSLMTGPEAFF. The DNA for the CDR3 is TGTGCCAGCAGTCTCATGACAGGTCCTGAAGCTTTCTTT.

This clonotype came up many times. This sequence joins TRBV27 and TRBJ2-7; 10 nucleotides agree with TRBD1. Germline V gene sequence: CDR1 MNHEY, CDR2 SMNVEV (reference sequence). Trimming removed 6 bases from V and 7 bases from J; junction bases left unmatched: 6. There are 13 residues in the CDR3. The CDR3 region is CASRGTGVREQYF. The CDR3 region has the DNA TGTGCCAGCAGGGGGACAGGGGTACGGGAGCAGTACTTC.

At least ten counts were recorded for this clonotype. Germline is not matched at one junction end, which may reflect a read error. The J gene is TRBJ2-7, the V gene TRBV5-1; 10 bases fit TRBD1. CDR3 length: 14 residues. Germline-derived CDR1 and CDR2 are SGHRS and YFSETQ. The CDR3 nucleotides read TGTGCCAGCTCATCGGGACAGGGGAACTACGAGCAGTACTTC. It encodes CASSSGQGNYEQYF.